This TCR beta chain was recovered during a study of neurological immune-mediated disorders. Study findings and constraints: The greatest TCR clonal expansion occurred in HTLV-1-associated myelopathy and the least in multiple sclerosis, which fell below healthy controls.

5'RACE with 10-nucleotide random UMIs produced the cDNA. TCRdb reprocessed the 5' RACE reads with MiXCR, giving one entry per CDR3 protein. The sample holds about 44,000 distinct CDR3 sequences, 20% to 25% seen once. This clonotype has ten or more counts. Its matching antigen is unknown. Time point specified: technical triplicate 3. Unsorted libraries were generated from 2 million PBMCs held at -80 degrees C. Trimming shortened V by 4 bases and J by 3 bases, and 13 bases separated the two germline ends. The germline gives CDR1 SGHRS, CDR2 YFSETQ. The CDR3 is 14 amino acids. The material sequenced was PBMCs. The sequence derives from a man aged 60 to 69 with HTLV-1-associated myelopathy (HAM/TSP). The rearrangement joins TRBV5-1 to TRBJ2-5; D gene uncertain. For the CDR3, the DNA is TGCGCCAGCAGCGCCGGTGGCGAAAAAGAGACCCAGTACTTC. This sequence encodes CASSAGGEKETQYF. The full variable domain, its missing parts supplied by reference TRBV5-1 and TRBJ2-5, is KAGVTQTPRYLIKTRGQQVTLSCSPISGHRSVSWYQQTPGQGLQFLFEYFSETQRNKGNFPGRFSGRQFSNSRSEMNVSTLELGDSALYLCASSAGGEKETQYFGPGTRLLVL.